The sequence of this T cell receptor beta chain was determined in a study of T-cell memory formation after mild COVID-19. Comments on this clonotype: Its antigen is not known.

UMIs and sample barcodes were carried by the TCR alpha and TCR beta cDNA libraries that 5'RACE produced using constant-segment primers. Using its own MiXCR run on the 5' RACE reads, TCRdb lists one record per CDR3 protein. The profile shows around 300,000 distinct CDR3 sequences, under 8.5% of them singletons. Findings and limits, study-wide: CD4+ clones that contracted lay mainly in CM and EM; CD8+ ones lay in EMRA. A subset of responding clones appeared in pre-infection memory, suggesting cross-reactive memory joined. Contracting clones, day 15 to 85, had balanced CD4/CD8, and later expanders favored CD4+.

This CDR3 region has 15 residues. Germline values: CDR1 SEHNR, CDR2 FQNEAQ (reference sequence). V was trimmed by 1 base and J by 5 bases, leaving 14 bases between them. Material for sequencing was PBMCs or a T cell subset sorted from them (not recorded which). The chain employs TRBV7-9 and TRBJ2-5, with a tentative D call TRBD2 (6 bases). This receptor was identified in a man between 18 and 29 years old who had mild COVID-19 (a few samples of this study predate the infection). Cell type and time point are not known. This CDR3 reads CASSLVRELRETQYF. The DNA of the CDR3 is TGTGCCAGCAGCTTAGTACGGGAGCTACGGGAGACCCAGTACTTC. Using reference TRBV7-9 and TRBJ2-5 for the parts outside the CDR3, the full variable domain is DTGVSQNPRHKITKRGQNVTFRCDPISEHNRLYWYRQTLGQGPEFLTYFQNEAQLEKSRLLSDRFSAERPKGSFSTLEIQRTEQGDSAMYLCASSLVRELRETQYFGPGTRLLVL.